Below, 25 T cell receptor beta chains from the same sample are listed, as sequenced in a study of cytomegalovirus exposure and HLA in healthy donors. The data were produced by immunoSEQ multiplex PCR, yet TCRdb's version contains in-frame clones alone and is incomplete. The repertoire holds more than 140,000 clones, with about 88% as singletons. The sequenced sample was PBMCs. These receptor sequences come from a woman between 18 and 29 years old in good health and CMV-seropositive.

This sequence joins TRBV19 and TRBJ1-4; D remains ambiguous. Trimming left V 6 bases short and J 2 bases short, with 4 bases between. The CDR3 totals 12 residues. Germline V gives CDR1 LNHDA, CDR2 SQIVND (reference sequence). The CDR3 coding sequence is TGTGCCAGTAGGGCCACTAATGAAAAACTGTTTTTT. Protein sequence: CASRATNEKLFF.

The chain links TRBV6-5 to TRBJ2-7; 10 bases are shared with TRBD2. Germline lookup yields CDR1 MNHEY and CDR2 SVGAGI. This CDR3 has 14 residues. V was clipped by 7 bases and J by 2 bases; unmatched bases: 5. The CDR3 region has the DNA TGTGCCAGCACCGTTAGCGGGAGGCCCTACGAGCAGTACTTC. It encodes CASTVSGRPYEQYF.

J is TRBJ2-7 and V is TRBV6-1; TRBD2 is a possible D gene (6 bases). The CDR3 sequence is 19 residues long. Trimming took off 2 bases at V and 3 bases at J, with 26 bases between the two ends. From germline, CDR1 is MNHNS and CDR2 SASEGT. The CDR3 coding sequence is TGTGCCAGCAGTGAATCATTGGCAAGTCTCCTGCCAGCGGGCTACGAGCAGTACTTC. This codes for CASSESLASLLPAGYEQYF.

CDR3 nucleotide sequence: TGTGCCAGCAGTTTAAGGGGTAGCGGGGCCATGGAGACCCAGTACTTC. It is translated as CASSLRGSGAMETQYF. This chain uses TRBV27 with TRBJ2-5; 8 bases are shared with TRBD2. This CDR3 has 16 residues. Germline V CDR1 and CDR2: MNHEY, SMNVEV (reference sequence). The V and J ends lost 2 bases and 5 bases, in that order; junction bases with no gene match: 10.

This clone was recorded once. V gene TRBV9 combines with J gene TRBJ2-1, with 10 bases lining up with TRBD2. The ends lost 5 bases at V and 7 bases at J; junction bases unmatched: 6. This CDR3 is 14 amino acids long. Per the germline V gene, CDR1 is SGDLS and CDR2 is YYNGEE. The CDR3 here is CASSSSGSVNEQFF. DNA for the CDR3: TGTGCCAGCAGTTCTAGCGGGAGTGTTAATGAGCAGTTCTTC.

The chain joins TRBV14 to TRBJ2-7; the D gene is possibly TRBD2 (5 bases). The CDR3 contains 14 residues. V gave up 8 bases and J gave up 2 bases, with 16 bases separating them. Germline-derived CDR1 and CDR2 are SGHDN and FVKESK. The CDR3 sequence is CASSAGLGTYEQYF. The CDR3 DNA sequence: TGTGCCAGCTCAGCCGGACTGGGGACCTACGAGCAGTACTTC.

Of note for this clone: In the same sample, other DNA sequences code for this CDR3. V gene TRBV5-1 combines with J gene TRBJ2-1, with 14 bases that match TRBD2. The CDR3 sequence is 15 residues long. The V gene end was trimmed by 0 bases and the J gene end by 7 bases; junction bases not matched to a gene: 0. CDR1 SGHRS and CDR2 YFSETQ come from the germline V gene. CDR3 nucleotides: TGCGCCAGCAGCTTGGGACTAGCGGGAGGGAATGAGCAGTTCTTC. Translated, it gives CASSLGLAGGNEQFF.

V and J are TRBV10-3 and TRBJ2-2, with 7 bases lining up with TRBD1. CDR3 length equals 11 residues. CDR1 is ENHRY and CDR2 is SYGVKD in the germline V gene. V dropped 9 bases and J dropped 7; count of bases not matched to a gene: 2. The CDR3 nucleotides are TGTGCCATACAGGGGATCGGGGAGCTGTTTTTT. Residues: CAIQGIGELFF.

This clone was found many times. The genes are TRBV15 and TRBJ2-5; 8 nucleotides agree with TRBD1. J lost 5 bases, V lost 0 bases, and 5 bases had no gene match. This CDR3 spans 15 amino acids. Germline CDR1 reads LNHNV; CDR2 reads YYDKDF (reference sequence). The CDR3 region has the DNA TGTGCCACCAGCAGAGAGGCAGGGGGCGCGGAGACCCAGTACTTC. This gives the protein CATSREAGGAETQYF.

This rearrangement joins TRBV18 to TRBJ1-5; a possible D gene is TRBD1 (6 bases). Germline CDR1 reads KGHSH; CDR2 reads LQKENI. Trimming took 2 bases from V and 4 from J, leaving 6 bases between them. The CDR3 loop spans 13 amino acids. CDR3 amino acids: CASSPDRNQPQHF. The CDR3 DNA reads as TGTGCCAGCTCACCAGACAGGAATCAGCCCCAGCATTTT.

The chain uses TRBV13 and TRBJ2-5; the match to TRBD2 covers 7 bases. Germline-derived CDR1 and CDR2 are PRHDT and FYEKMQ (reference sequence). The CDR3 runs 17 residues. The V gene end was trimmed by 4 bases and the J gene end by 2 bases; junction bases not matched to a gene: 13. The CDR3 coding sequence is TGTGCCAGCAGCTCGACAATCCACCGGGGGGAGCAAGAGACCCAGTACTTC. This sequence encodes CASSSTIHRGEQETQYF.

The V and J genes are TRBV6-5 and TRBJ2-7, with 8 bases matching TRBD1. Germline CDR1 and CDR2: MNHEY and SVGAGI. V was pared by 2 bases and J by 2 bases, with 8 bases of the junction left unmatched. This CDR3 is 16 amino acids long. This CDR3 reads CASSYADPGQAYEQYF. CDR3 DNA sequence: TGTGCCAGCAGTTACGCCGACCCGGGACAGGCCTACGAGCAGTACTTC.

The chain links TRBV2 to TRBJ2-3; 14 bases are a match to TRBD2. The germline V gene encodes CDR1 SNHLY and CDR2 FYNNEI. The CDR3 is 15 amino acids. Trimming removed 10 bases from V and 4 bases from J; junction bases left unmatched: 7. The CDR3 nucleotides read TGTGCCACCGGGACTAGCGGGAGTCGGTCAGATACGCAGTATTTT. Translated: CATGTSGSRSDTQYF.

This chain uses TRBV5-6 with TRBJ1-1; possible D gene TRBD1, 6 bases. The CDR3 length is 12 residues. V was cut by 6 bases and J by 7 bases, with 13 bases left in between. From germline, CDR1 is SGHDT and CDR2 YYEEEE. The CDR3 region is CASNNLGGEAFF. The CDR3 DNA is TGTGCCAGCAACAATCTAGGGGGTGAAGCTTTCTTT.

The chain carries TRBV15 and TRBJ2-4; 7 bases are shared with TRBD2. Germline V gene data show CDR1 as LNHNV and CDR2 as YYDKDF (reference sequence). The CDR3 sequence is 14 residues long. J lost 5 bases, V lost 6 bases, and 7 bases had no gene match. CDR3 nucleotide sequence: TGTGCCACCAGTCAGCGGGGAGGGGAAAACATTCAGTACTTC. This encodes CATSQRGGENIQYF.

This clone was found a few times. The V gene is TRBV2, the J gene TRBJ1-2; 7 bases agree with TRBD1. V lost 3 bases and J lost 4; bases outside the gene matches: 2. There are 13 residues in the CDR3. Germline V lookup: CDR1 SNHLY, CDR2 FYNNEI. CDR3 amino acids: CASSEGQFYGYTF. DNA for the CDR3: TGTGCCAGCAGTGAGGGACAGTTCTATGGCTACACCTTC.

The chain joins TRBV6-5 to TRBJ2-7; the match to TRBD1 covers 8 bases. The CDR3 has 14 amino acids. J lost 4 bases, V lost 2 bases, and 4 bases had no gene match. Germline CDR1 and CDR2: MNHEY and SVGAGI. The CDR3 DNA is TGTGCCAGCAGTTACCTGTGGACAGGGTACGAGCAGTACTTC. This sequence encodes CASSYLWTGYEQYF.

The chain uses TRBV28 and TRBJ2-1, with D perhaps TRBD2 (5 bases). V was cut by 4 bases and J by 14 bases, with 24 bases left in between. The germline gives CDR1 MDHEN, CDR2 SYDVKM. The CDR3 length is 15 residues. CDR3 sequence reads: CASSYMDLPARSEFF. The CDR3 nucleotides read TGTGCCAGCAGTTACATGGACTTACCAGCTCGCTCCGAGTTCTTC.

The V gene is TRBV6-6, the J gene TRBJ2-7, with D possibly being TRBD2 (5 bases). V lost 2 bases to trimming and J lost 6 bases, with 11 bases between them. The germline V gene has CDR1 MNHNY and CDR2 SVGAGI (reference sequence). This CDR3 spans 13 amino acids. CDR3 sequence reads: CASSYAGLREQYF. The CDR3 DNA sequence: TGTGCCAGCAGTTACGCGGGCCTCCGCGAGCAGTACTTC.

CDR3 bases: TGTGCCAGCAGTTACTCGAATATCCCGGGTGGAGAAAAACTGTTTTTT. This translates into CASSYSNIPGGEKLFF. The chain has TRBV6-5 and TRBJ1-4; D uncertain. This CDR3 is 16 amino acids long. V was cut by 0 bases and J by 8 bases, with 16 bases left in between. CDR1 and CDR2 (germline): MNHEY, SVGAGI.

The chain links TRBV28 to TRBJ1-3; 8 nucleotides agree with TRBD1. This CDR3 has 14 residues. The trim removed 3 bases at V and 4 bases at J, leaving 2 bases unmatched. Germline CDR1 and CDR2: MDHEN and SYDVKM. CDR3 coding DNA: TGTGCCAGCAGTTTCCAGGGGGCAGGAAACACCATATATTTT. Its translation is CASSFQGAGNTIYF.

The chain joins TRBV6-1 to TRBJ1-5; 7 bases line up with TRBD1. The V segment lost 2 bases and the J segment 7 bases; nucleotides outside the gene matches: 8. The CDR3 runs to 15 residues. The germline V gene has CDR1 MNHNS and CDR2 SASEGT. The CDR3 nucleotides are TGTGCCAGCAGTGAATTTCGAGCAGGGGGACAGCCCCAGCATTTT. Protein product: CASSEFRAGGQPQHF.

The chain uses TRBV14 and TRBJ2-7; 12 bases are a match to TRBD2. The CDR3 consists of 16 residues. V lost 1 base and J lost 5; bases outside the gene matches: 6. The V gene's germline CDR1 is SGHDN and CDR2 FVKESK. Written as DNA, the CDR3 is TGTGCCAGCAGCCAAGGACTAGCGGGAGAGATTCACGAGCAGTACTTC. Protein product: CASSQGLAGEIHEQYF. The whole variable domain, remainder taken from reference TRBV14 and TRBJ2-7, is EAGVTQFPSHSVIEKGQTVTLRCDPISGHDNLYWYRRVMGKEIKFLLHFVKESKQDESGMPNNRFLAERTGGTYSTLKVQPAELEDSGVYFCASSQGLAGEIHEQYFGPGTRLTVT.

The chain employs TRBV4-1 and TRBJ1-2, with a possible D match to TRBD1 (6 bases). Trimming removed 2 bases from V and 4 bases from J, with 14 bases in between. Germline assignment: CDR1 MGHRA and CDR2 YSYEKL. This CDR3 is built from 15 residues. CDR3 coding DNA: TGCGCCAGCAGCCAACAAACCGGACAGCTCTATGGCTACACCTTC. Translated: CASSQQTGQLYGYTF.

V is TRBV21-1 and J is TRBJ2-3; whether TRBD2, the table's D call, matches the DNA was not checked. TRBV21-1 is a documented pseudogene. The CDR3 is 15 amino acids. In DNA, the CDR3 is TGTGCCAGCAGCAGCGGGACTCCTCCCGAAGATACGCAGTATTTT. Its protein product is CASSSGTPPEDTQYF.